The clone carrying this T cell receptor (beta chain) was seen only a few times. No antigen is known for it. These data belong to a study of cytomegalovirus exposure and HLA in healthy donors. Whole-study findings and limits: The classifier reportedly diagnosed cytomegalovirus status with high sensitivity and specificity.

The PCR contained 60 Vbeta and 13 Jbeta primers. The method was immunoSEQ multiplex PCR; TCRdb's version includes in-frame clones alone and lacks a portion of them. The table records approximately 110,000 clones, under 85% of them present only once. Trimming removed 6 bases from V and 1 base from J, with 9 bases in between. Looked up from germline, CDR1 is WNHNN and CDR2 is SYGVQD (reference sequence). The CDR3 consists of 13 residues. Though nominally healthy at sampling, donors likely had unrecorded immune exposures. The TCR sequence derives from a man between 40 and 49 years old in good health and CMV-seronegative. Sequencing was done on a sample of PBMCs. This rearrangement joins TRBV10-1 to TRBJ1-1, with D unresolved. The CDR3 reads CASRRGENTEAFF. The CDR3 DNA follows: TGCGCCAGCAGAAGAGGCGAGAACACTGAAGCTTTCTTT.